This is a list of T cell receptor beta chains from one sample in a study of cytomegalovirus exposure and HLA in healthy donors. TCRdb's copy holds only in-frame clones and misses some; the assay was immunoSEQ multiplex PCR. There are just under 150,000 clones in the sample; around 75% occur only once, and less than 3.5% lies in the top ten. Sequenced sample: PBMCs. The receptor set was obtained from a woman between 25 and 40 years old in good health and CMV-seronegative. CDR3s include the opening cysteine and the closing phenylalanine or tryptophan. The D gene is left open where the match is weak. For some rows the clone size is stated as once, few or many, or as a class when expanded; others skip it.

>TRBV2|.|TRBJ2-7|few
CASGAGSYEQYF
TGTGCCAGCGGGGCGGGGTCCTACGAGCAGTACTTC
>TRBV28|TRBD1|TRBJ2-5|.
CASSSPDREETQYF
TGTGCCAGCAGTTCTCCGGACAGGGAAGAGACCCAGTACTTC
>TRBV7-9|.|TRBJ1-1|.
CASRVSQGRGTEAFF
TGTGCCAGCAGAGTCTCCCAGGGGAGGGGCACTGAAGCTTTCTTT
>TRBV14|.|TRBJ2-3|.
CASSQSLATDTQYF
TGTGCCAGCAGCCAGAGTCTAGCGACAGATACGCAGTATTTT
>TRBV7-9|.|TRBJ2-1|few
CASSWENEQFF
TGTGCCAGCAGCTGGGAGAATGAGCAGTTCTTC
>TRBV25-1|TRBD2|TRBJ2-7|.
CASGAGGPTYEQYF
TGTGCCAGCGGAGCGGGAGGGCCCACCTACGAGCAGTACTTC
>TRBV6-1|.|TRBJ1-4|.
CASSEQSATNEKLFF
TGTGCCAGCAGTGAACAGTCTGCAACTAATGAAAAACTGTTTTTT
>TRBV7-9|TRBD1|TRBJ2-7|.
CASSPATGVEQYF
TGTGCCAGCAGCCCAGCGACAGGGGTCGAGCAGTACTTC
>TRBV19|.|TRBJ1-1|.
CASAGQRPEAFF
TGTGCCAGCGCCGGACAGCGCCCAGAAGCTTTCTTT
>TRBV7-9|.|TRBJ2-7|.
CASSFTSYEQYF
TGTGCCAGCAGCTTTACGAGCTACGAGCAGTACTTC
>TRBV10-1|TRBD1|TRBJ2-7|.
CASSARDRGYEQYF
TGCGCCAGCAGCGCCCGGGACAGGGGTTACGAGCAGTACTTC
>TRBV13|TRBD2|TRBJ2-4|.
CASSDWTGGRIQYF
TGTGCCAGCAGCGACTGGACGGGGGGGAGGATTCAGTACTTC
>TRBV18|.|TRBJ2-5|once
CASSQNQETQYF
TGTGCCAGCTCTCAGAATCAAGAGACCCAGTACTTC
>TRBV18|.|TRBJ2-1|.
CASSPVRRSNNEQFF
TGTGCCAGCTCACCTGTTCGCAGGTCCAACAATGAGCAGTTCTTC
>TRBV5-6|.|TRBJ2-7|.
CASSLGVGRLRVGEQYF
TGTGCCAGCAGCTTGGGAGTGGGTCGGCTGAGGGTGGGAGAGCAGTACTTC
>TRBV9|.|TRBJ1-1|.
CASSRGGAAWGTEAFF
TGTGCCAGCAGCCGGGGGGGGGCAGCCTGGGGGACTGAAGCTTTCTTT
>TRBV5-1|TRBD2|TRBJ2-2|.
CASSSGLAGVSGELFF
TGCGCCAGCAGCTCGGGACTAGCGGGAGTTAGCGGGGAGCTGTTTTTT
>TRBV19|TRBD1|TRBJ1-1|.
CASSGTGALQAFF
TGTGCCAGTAGCGGGACAGGGGCTTTGCAGGCTTTCTTT
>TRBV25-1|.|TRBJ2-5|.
CASSERAREETQYF
TGTGCCAGCAGTGAAAGGGCCAGGGAAGAGACCCAGTACTTC
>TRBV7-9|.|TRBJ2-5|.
CASSIRGAGRETQYF
TGTGCCAGCAGCATCCGGGGGGCAGGGAGGGAGACCCAGTACTTC
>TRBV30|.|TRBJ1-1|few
CAWSMGPEAFF
TGTGCCTGGAGTATGGGGCCTGAAGCTTTCTTT
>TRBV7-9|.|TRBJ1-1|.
CASSSRMNTEAFF
TGTGCCAGCAGCTCTAGGATGAACACTGAAGCTTTCTTT
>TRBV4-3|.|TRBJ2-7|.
CASSQERSYLYEQYF
TGCGCCAGCAGCCAAGAACGGTCCTACCTTTACGAGCAGTACTTC
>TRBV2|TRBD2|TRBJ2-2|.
CASTGTSGRFTGELFF
TGTGCCAGCACCGGGACTAGCGGGAGATTCACCGGGGAGCTGTTTTTT
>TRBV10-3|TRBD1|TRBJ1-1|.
CAISPTGQGSTEAFF
TGTGCCATCAGTCCCACAGGACAGGGAAGCACTGAAGCTTTCTTT
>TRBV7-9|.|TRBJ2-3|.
CASTQDRTDTQYF
TGTGCCAGCACCCAGGACAGAACAGATACGCAGTATTTT
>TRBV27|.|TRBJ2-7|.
CASSLSLIGGPYEQYF
TGTGCCAGCAGTTTATCGTTGATAGGCGGTCCCTACGAGCAGTACTTC
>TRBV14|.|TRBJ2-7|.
CASSLTYSTEQYF
TGTGCCAGCAGCCTAACTTATAGTACCGAGCAGTACTTC
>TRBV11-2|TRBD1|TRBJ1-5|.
CASSDTGGNQPQHF
TGTGCCAGCAGTGATACAGGGGGGAATCAGCCCCAGCATTTT
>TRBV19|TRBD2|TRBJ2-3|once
CASSSPSGGVGDTQYF
TGTGCCAGTAGCAGCCCTAGCGGGGGGGTGGGGGATACGCAGTATTTT
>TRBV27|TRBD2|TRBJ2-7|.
CASSFLAESPEQYF
TGTGCCAGCAGTTTCCTAGCGGAATCCCCCGAGCAGTACTTC
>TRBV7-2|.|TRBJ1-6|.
CASSSIPGHVNSPLHF
TGTGCCAGCAGCAGTATCCCGGGACATGTAAATTCACCCCTCCACTTT
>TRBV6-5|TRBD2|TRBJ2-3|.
CASSVTSGTDTQYF
TGTGCCAGCAGTGTGACTAGCGGCACAGATACGCAGTATTTT
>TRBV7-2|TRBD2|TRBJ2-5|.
CASSSGLAGGPRETQYF
TGTGCCAGCAGCTCGGGACTAGCGGGAGGGCCCCGAGAGACCCAGTACTTC
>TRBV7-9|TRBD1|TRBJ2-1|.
CASSLGQGLYNEQFF
TGTGCCAGCAGCTTGGGACAGGGTCTTTACAATGAGCAGTTCTTC
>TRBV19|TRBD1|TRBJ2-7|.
CASSLRTGRYEQYF
TGTGCCAGTAGTCTCCGGACAGGCAGGTACGAGCAGTACTTC
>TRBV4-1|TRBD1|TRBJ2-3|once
CASSRTDRGLTDTQYF
TGCGCCAGCAGCCGGACTGACAGGGGACTCACAGATACGCAGTATTTT
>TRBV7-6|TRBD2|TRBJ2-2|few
CASSLGLAGGGKPGELFF
TGTGCCAGCAGCTTAGGACTAGCGGGAGGTGGAAAGCCCGGGGAGCTGTTTTTT
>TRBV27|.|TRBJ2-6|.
CASRDSGANVLTF
TGTGCCAGCCGGGACTCTGGGGCCAACGTCCTGACTTTC
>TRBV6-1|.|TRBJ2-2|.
CASSYFTGELFF
TGTGCCAGCAGTTATTTCACCGGGGAGCTGTTTTTT
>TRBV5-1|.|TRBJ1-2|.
CASSQTGYPDYGYTF
TGCGCCAGCAGCCAAACAGGGTACCCTGACTATGGCTACACCTTC
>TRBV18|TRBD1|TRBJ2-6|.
CASSPDRGRSGANVLTF
TGTGCCAGCTCCCCGGACAGGGGGAGATCTGGGGCCAACGTCCTGACTTTC
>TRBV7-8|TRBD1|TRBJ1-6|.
CASSYNWDRGNSPLHF
TGTGCCAGCAGCTACAACTGGGACAGGGGGAATTCACCCCTCCACTTT
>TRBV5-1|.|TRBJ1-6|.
CASSLAGATRDSPLHF
TGCGCCAGCAGCTTGGCCGGAGCCACCCGAGACTCACCCCTCCACTTT
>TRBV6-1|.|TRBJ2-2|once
CASSRDRLDTGELFF
TGTGCCAGCAGCCGCGACAGGCTAGACACCGGGGAGCTGTTTTTT
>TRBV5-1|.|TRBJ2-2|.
CASSLTEAGELFF
TGCGCCAGCAGCCTGACAGAGGCCGGGGAGCTGTTTTTT
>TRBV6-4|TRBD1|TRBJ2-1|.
CASSEQGASYNEQFF
TGTGCCAGCAGTGAACAGGGGGCGTCCTACAATGAGCAGTTCTTC
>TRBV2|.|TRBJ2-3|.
CASSEETKGVDTQYF
TGTGCCAGCAGTGAGGAGACTAAGGGAGTTGATACGCAGTATTTT
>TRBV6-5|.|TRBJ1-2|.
CASSYSWGEGYTF
TGTGCCAGCAGTTACTCCTGGGGCGAAGGCTACACCTTC